These T cell receptor beta chains were read from a single sample in a study of control samples from healthy donors and cancer patients. The assay was immunoSEQ multiplex PCR, and TCRdb's table has in-frame clones only and misses some. Of 55,000 to 70,000 clones listed, approximately 90% are singletons. The source material was PBMCs. The receptors were gathered from a man aged 25 to 45 with colorectal cancer. Both conserved end residues are part of each CDR3. D genes are given only for firm matches.

>TRBJ2-1|TRBV5-6|.
CASSFRGYNEQFF
>TRBJ1-3|TRBV5-1|.
CASSLEVGAVVSGNTIYF
>TRBJ2-5|TRBV3-1/TRBV3-2|.
CASSRRGAQETQYF
>TRBJ2-1|TRBV15|TRBD1
CATSADRGPTNEQFF
>TRBJ1-1|TRBV7-9|TRBD1
CASSFPQGRGLLVNTEAFF
>TRBJ1-1|TRBV5-8|.
CASSLLYRRSNTEAFF
>TRBJ2-1|TRBV19|.
CASSMTGNSYNEQFF
>TRBJ1-1|TRBV12-3/TRBV12-4|.
CASSFAGNTEAFF
>TRBJ2-1|TRBV5-6|TRBD2
CASSYSGGAHNEQFF
>TRBJ1-1|TRBV2|.
CASSEFTGPTEAFF
>TRBJ1-2|TRBV5-4|.
CASSLPHDGQTFQSFYGYTF
>TRBJ1-6|TRBV30|.
CAWSIDSPLHF
>TRBJ2-1|TRBV19|.
CASSIRTLYNEQFF
>TRBJ1-6|TRBV5-4|.
CASSPRQTNSPLHF
>TRBJ1-1|TRBV5-4|TRBD1
CASALTGGTEAFF
>TRBJ2-5|TRBV2|TRBD2
CASSRGTSGGAETQYF
>TRBJ2-5|TRBV3-1/TRBV3-2|TRBD1
CASRDRGETQYF
>TRBJ2-1|TRBV5-8|.
CASAGLLHYNEQFF
>TRBJ1-2|TRBV7-9|TRBD1
CASTSDRRGYGYTF
>TRBJ1-6|TRBV7-2|.
CASSLSGTDSLPLHF
>TRBJ2-2|TRBV2|.
CASRADGYTGELFF
>TRBJ2-7|TRBV27|.
CASSLRKGSSYEQYF
>TRBJ1-2|TRBV6-2/TRBV6-3|TRBD1
CASSHAEDRYNYGYTF
>TRBJ2-1|TRBV5-4|.
CASSRLDTLHNEQFF
>TRBJ2-2|TRBV7-9|.
CASSLEYPGELFF
>TRBJ2-3|TRBV24-1|TRBD2
CATSGGGPSPSTDTQYF
>TRBJ1-2|TRBV19|.
CASSISQGGYTF
>TRBJ1-5|TRBV4-1|.
CASSQVGLSNQPQHF
>TRBJ2-7|TRBV10-3|.
CAISESRADEQYF
>TRBJ1-6|TRBV28|.
CASRPFGGYNSPLHF
>TRBJ1-1|TRBV4-3|.
CASSLGRYTEAFF
>TRBJ1-2|TRBV7-9|.
CASSPPPIDRNYGYTF
>TRBJ1-2|TRBV5-1|TRBD1
CASSSSQGRDGYTF
>TRBJ1-1|TRBV6-5|.
CASSSSGTREAFF
>TRBJ1-5|TRBV6-2/TRBV6-3|.
CASSYEVREIGPGRKDQPQHF
>TRBJ2-3|TRBV27|.
CASSLGSEGGTDTQYF
>TRBJ2-3|TRBV6-5|.
CASGNQAVDTQYF
>TRBJ2-7|TRBV3-1/TRBV3-2|.
CASSPQERYEQYF
>TRBJ1-1|TRBV18|.
CASSPGENTEAFF
>TRBJ1-3|TRBV9|TRBD1
CASSTRQGPDTIYF
>TRBJ1-2|TRBV4-1|TRBD1
CASSQERRRQGRPGYTF
>TRBJ2-3|TRBV11-2|.
CASSLLGGSTDTQYF
>TRBJ2-2|TRBV4-1|TRBD2
CASSRLTSGNTGELFF
>TRBJ1-1|TRBV6-5|.
CASSYSQFTEAFF
>TRBJ2-1|TRBV14|.
CASSQDWGDPSYNEQFF
>TRBJ2-3|TRBV11-3|TRBD1
CASSYGQGEAPDTQYF
>TRBJ2-2|TRBV27|TRBD2
CASSFRLAGGLNTGELFF
>TRBJ2-3|TRBV18|TRBD1
CASSPAGQVWGTDTQYF
>TRBJ2-2|TRBV2|.
CASNQEDSTGELFF
>TRBJ1-1|TRBV12-5|.
CASGLVVTEAFF
>TRBJ1-4|TRBV7-9|.
CASSLINEKLFF
>TRBJ1-1|TRBV19|.
CASGREAFF
>TRBJ1-1|TRBV20-1|TRBD1
CSASGGQGRPLAIEAFF
>TRBJ2-5|TRBV7-2|TRBD2
CASSLGLAAETQYF
>TRBJ1-3|TRBV3-1/TRBV3-2|.
CASSQERLGLGNTIYF